This TCR beta chain was documented in a study of tissue T cells after allogeneic stem cell transplantation. Study-wide background: Samples with visible lymphocytes on H&E were prioritized for sequencing.

This clone was seen more than once but under ten times. Its antigen is not known. Regarding the study as a whole: Alloreactivity or antigen specificity of tissue TCRs was not determined; some clones might be host cells. Tissue-detected TCR repertoire was only partly captured by blood and spleen T cells.

The data were produced by immunoSEQ multiplex PCR, yet TCRdb's version contains in-frame clones alone and is incomplete. This sample carries approximately 11,000 clones, around two thirds of them seen once, and the ten largest clones take approximately 15%. The germline V and J ends were trimmed by 5 bases and 4 bases, with 9 bases remaining between them. Germline loops: CDR1 SGHVS, CDR2 FQNEAQ. The CDR3 contains 12 residues. The sequence came from a woman between 18 and 55 years old with breast cancer. The chain recombines TRBV7-8 with TRBJ2-7, with D possibly matching TRBD2 (6 bases). Sequenced here: tissue from the right colon, sampled at autopsy. DNA for the CDR3: TGTGCCAGCAGCCCCCGGGGGTACGAGCAGTACTTC. It translates to CASSPRGYEQYF.